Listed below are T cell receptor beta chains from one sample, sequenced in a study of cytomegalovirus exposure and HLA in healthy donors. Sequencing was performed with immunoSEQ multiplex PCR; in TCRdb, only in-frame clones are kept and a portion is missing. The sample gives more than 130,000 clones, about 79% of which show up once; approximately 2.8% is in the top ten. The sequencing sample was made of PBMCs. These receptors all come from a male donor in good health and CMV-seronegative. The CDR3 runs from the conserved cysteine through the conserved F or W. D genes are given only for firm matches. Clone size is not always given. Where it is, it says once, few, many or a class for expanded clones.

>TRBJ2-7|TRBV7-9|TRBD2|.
TGTGCCAGCAGCCAACTAGCGGGAGCTGCCTACGAGCAGTACTTC
CASSQLAGAAYEQYF
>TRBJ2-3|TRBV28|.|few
TGTGCCGGTAGGGACGGGAGAGAAGCAGATACGCAGTATTTT
CAGRDGREADTQYF
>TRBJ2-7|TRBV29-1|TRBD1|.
TGCAGCGTCGCCTCCAGACGAGGGACAGTAACCTACGAGCAGTACTTC
CSVASRRGTVTYEQYF
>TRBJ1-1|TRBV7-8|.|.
TGTGCCAGCAGCATGGGTTCGGGGTGGGGTACTGAAGCTTTCTTT
CASSMGSGWGTEAFF
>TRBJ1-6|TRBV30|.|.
TGTGCCTGGAGTGTACAGGGTAATTCACCCCTCCACTTT
CAWSVQGNSPLHF
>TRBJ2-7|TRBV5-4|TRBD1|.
TGTGCCAGCAGTTGGGACAGGGCCTACGAGCAGTACTTC
CASSWDRAYEQYF
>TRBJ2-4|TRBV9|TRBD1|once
TGTGCCAGCAGCGCGGGACTGACAGGGGATTTTCAGTACTTC
CASSAGLTGDFQYF
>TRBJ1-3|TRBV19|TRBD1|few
TGTGCCAGTAGCTCAAGGACAGGGACTGGAAACACCATATATTTT
CASSSRTGTGNTIYF
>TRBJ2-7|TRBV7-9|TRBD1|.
TGTGCCAGCAGCCTCGACAGGGGCCACGAGCAGTACTTC
CASSLDRGHEQYF
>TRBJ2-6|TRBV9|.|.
TGTGCCAGCAGCGTAGCTCTTCCAGGTAGCTCTGGGGCCAACGTCCTGACTTTC
CASSVALPGSSGANVLTF
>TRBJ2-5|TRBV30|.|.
TGTGCCTGGACAGGGGACCAAGAGACCCAGTACTTC
CAWTGDQETQYF
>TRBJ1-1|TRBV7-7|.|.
TGTGCTAGCAGCCCCGTCCAGATGAACACTGAAGCTTTCTTT
CASSPVQMNTEAFF
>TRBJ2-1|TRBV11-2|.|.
TGTGCCAGCAGCTTAGAGAGGTGGGGGGGGCCGGTCAATGAGCAGTTCTTC
CASSLERWGGPVNEQFF
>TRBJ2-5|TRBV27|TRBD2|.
TGTGCCAGCAGTTTATGGGCGGGAGTCAGTGAGCAGTACTTC
CASSLWAGVSEQYF
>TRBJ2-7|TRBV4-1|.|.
TGCGCCAGCAGCCAAGCCGACGACTATTCGCTTTACGAGCAGTACTTC
CASSQADDYSLYEQYF
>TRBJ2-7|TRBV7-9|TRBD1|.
TGTGCCAGCAGCTTACAGGGGGCCTACGAGCAGTACTTC
CASSLQGAYEQYF
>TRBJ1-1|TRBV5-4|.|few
TGTGCCAGCAGCTTCGAAACCGTCGGGGGCACTGAAGCTTTCTTT
CASSFETVGGTEAFF
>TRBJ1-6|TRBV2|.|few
TGTGCCAGCCGACCACAGGAGAGCTCCTATAATTCACCCCTCCACTTT
CASRPQESSYNSPLHF
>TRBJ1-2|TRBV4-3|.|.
TGCGCCAGCACTTCAGGGGATTTATCTAACTATGGCTACACCTTC
CASTSGDLSNYGYTF
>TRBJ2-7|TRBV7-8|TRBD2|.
TGTGCCAGCAGCTTCCTAGTTGAGGGAGGGTACGAGCAGTACTTC
CASSFLVEGGYEQYF
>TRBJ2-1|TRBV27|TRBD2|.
TGTGCCAGCAGCCCATTCCGTCGGACTAGCGGGGATGAGCAGTTCTTC
CASSPFRRTSGDEQFF
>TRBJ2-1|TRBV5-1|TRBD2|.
TGCGCCAGCAGCTCAGTGGGACTACCTGTCTCCTACAATGAGCAGTTCTTC
CASSSVGLPVSYNEQFF
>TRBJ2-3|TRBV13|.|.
TGTGCCAGCAGTCATTACAATACAGATACGCAGTATTTT
CASSHYNTDTQYF
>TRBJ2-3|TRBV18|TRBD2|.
TGTGCCAGCGCCGGGACTAGCGGCCCATCGGGCCCAGATACGCAGTATTTT
CASAGTSGPSGPDTQYF
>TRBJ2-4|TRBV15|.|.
TGTGCCACCAGCGAAGCCGGAGAAGACATTCAGTACTTC
CATSEAGEDIQYF
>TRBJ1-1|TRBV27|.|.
TGTGCCAGCAGTTCCGACACCCTCGGCACTGAAGCTTTCTTT
CASSSDTLGTEAFF
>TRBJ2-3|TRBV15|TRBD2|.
TGTGCCACCAGCAGAGTACTAGCGGGCACAGATACGCAGTATTTT
CATSRVLAGTDTQYF
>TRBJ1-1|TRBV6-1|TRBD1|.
TGTGCCAGCAGGAGGACAGGGACGAACACTGAAGCTTTCTTT
CASRRTGTNTEAFF
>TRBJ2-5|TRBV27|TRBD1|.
TGTGCCAGCATGAGCGGGGACAGGGTTGAGACCCAGTACTTC
CASMSGDRVETQYF
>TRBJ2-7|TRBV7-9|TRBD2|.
TGTGCCAGCAGCTTATTAGCGGGAGTTAACGAGCAGTACTTC
CASSLLAGVNEQYF
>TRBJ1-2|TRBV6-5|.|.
TGTGCCAGCAGTTACTCGATACAGGGTAACTATGGCTACACCTTC
CASSYSIQGNYGYTF
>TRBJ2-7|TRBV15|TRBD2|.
TGTGCCACCAGCAGAGGCGGACTAGCGGGGGACTACGAGCAGTACTTC
CATSRGGLAGDYEQYF
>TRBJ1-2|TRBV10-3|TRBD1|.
TGTGCCATCAGTGAGTCCGGACAGGATTTTAACTATGGCTACACCTTC
CAISESGQDFNYGYTF
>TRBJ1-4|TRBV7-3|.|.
TGTGCCAGCAGCACAGGGCCGGATGAAAAACTGTTTTTT
CASSTGPDEKLFF
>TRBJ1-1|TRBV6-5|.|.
TGTGCCAGCAGTTACGGAGAGAACACTGAAGCTTTCTTT
CASSYGENTEAFF
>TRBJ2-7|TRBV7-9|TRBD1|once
TGTGCCAGCAGCTTAGCGGGGACAGGGAGGACGGGGGAGCAGTACTTC
CASSLAGTGRTGEQYF
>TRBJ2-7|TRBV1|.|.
TGCACCAGCAGCCACGCCGGGACTAGCGGGAGCTCCTACGAGCAGTACTTC
CTSSHAGTSGSSYEQYF
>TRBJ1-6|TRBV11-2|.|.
TGTGCCAGCAGCTTAGCTGATTCACCCCTCCACTTT
CASSLADSPLHF
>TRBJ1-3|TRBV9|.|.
TGTGCCAGCAGCGGCTCACGAATGGGGGGAGGAAACACCATATATTTT
CASSGSRMGGGNTIYF
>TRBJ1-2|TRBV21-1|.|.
TGTGCCAGCAGCAAAAGGGGGGCAGGGGGACCCTATGGCTACACCTTC
CASSKRGAGGPYGYTF
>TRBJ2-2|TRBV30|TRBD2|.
TGTGCCTGGAAAATTGTGGGAGGGCCCTCCGGGGAGCTGTTTTTT
CAWKIVGGPSGELFF
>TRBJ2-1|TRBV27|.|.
TGTGCCAGCAGTCCCATCGGGTCCTACAATGAGCAGTTCTTC
CASSPIGSYNEQFF
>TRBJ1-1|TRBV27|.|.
TGTGCCAGCAGTTTAAGTTGGGACATCACTGAAGCTTTCTTT
CASSLSWDITEAFF
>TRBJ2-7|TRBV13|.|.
TGTGCCAGCAGCAAAGCCCAGGTTTCCTCCTACGAGCAGTACTTC
CASSKAQVSSYEQYF
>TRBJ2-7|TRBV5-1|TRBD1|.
TGCGCCAGCAGCGGGGGGACAGGAGTACGGAGGCCCGAGGAGCAGTACTTC
CASSGGTGVRRPEEQYF
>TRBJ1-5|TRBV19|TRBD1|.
TGTGCCAGTAGTACGCAAAGACAGGGGCCCTCTTCCCAGCATTTT
CASSTQRQGPSSQHF
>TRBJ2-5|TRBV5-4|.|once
TGTGCCAGCAGCTTGGCCGTGAGAGGAGAGACCCAGTACTTC
CASSLAVRGETQYF